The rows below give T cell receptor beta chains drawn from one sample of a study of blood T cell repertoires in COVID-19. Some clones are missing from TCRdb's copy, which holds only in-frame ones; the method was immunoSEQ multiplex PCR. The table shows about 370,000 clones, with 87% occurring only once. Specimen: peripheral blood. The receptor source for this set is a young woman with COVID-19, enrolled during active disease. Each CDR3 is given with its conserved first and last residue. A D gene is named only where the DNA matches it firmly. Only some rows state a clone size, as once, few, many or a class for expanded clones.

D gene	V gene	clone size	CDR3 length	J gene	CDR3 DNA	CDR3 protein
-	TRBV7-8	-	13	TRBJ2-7	TGTGCCAGCAGCTTAGACAGGGTCTACGAGCAGTACTTC	CASSLDRVYEQYF
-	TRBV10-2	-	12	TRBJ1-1	TGCGCCAGCAGTGAATGGGCCACTGAAGCTTTCTTT	CASSEWATEAFF
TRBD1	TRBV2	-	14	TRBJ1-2	TGTGCCAGCAGCCCGGGACAGGGGGACTATGGCTACACCTTC	CASSPGQGDYGYTF
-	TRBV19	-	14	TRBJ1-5	TGTGCCAGTAGTCCCCACTCGGGGAATCAGCCCCAGCATTTT	CASSPHSGNQPQHF
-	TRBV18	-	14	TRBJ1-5	TGTGCCAGCTCAGACGGGCAGGGCGAGCAGCCCCAGCATTTT	CASSDGQGEQPQHF
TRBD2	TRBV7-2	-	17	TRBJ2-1	TGTGCCAGCAGCTTCTTACAGACTAGCGGGGGGAACAATGAGCAGTTCTTC	CASSFLQTSGGNNEQFF
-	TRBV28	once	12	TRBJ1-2	TGTGCCAGCAGTCCCCCGGTCAGGGGCTACACCTTC	CASSPPVRGYTF
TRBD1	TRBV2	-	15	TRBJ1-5	TGTGCCAGCAGAGGGACAGGGGGCGGCAATCAGCCCCAGCATTTT	CASRGTGGGNQPQHF
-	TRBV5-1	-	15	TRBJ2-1	TGCGCCAGCAGCCCACGGGACAATTCCTACAATGAGCAGTTCTTC	CASSPRDNSYNEQFF
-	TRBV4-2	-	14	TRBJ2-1	TGTGCCAGCAGCCAAGTTCGGGGAGACAATGAGCAGTTCTTC	CASSQVRGDNEQFF
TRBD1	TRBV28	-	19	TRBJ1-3	TGTGCCAGCAGTTTTTCCGGGACAGGGACTTTTATCTCTGGAAACACCATATATTTT	CASSFSGTGTFISGNTIYF